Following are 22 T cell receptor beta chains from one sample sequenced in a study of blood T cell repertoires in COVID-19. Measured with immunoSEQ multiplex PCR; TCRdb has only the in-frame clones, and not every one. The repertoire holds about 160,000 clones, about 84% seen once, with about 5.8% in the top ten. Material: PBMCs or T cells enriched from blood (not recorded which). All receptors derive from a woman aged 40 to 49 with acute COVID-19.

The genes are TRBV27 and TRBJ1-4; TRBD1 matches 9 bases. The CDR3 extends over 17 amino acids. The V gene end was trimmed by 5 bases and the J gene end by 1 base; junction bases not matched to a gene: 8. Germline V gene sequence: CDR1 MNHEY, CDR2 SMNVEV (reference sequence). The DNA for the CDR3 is TGTGCCAGCAGTCCATTAGGACAGGGGAGAACTAATGAAAAACTGTTTTTT. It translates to CASSPLGQGRTNEKLFF.

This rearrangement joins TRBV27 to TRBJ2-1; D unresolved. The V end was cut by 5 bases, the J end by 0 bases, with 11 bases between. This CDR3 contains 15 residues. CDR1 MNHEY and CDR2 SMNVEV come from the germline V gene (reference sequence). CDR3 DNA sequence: TGTGCCAGCAGTCCAGGAAGCTACTCCTACAATGAGCAGTTCTTC. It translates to CASSPGSYSYNEQFF.

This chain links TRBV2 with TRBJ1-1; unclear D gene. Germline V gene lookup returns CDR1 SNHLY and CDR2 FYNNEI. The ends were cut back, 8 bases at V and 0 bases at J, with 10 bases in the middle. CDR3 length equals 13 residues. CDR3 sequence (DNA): TGTGCCAGCGTCCTTATCCTGAACACTGAAGCTTTCTTT. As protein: CASVLILNTEAFF.

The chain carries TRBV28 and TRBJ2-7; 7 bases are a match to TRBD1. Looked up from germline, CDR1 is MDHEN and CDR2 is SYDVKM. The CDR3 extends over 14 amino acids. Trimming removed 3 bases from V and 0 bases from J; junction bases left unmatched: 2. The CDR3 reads CASSLGQSSYEQYF. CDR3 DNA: TGTGCCAGCAGTTTGGGACAGAGCTCCTACGAGCAGTACTTC.

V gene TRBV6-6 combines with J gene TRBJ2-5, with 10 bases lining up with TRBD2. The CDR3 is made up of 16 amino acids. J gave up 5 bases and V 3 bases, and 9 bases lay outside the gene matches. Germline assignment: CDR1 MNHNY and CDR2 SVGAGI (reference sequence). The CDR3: CASSYRPSGSEETQYF. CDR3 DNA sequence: TGTGCCAGCAGTTATCGTCCTAGCGGGAGTGAGGAGACCCAGTACTTC.

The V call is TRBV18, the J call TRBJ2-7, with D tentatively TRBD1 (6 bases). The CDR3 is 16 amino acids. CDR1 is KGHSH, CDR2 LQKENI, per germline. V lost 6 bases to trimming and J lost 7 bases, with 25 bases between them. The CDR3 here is CASSPTGTSTKGEQYF. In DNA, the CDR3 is TGTGCCAGCTCTCCAACCGGGACAAGTACAAAGGGGGAGCAGTACTTC.

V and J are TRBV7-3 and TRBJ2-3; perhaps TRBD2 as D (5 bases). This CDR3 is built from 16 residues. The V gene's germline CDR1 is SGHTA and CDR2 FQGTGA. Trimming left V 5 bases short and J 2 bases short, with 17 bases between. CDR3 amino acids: CASSQAAGQLTDTQYF. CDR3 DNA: TGTGCCAGCAGCCAAGCGGCGGGCCAGCTCACAGATACGCAGTATTTT.

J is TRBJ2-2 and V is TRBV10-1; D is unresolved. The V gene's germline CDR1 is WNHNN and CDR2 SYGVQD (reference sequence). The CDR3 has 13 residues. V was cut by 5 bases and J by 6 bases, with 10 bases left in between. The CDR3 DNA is TGCGCCAGCAGTATAGATCAGGCCGGGGAGCTGTTTTTT. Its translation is CASSIDQAGELFF.

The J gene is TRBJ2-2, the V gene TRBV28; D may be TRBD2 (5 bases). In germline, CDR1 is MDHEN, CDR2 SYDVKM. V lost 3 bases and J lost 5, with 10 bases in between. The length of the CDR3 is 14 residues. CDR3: CASSFAGQTGELFF. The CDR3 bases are TGTGCCAGCAGTTTCGCGGGTCAAACCGGGGAGCTGTTTTTT. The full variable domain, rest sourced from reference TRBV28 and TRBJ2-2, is DVKVTQSSRYLVKRTGEKVFLECVQDMDHENMFWYRQDPGLGLRLIYFSYDVKMKEKGDIPEGYSVSREKKERFSLILESASTNQTSMYLCASSFAGQTGELFFGEGSRLTVL.

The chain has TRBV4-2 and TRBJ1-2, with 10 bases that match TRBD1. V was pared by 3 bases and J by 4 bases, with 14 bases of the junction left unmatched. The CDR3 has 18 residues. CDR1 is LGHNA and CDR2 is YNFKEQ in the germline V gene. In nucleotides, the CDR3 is TGTGCCAGCAGCCACACAACCGGGACAGGGGTTTCTGGCTATGGCTACACCTTC. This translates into CASSHTTGTGVSGYGYTF.

CDR3 sequence: CASSLMSGSKNEQFF. CDR3 DNA: TGTGCCAGCAGTTTAATGAGCGGGAGTAAGAATGAGCAGTTCTTC. The J gene is TRBJ2-1, the V gene TRBV28, with 8 positions matching TRBD2. Germline trimming cut 2 bases from V and 7 bases from J; bases unmatched to any gene: 7. The CDR3 contains 15 residues. Germline values: CDR1 MDHEN, CDR2 SYDVKM.

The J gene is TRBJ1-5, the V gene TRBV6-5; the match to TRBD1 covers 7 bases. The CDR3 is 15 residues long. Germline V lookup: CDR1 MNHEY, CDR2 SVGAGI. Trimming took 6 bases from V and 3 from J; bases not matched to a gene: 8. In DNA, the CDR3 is TGTGCCAGCAGATTAGGACAGGCCTTCAATCAGCCCCAGCATTTT. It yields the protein CASRLGQAFNQPQHF.

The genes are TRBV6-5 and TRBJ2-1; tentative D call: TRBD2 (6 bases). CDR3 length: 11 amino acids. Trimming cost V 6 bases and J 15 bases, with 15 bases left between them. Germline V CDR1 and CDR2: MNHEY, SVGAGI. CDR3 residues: CASSYRGTRFF. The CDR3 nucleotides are TGTGCCAGCAGCTATCGGGGGACGCGGTTCTTC.

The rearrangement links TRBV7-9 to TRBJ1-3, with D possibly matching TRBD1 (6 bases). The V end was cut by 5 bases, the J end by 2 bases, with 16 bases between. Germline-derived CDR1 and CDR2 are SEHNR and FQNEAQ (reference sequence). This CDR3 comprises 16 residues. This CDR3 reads CASSLQGPATGNTIYF. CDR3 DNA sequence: TGTGCCAGCAGCCTCCAGGGGCCCGCAACTGGAAACACCATATATTTT.

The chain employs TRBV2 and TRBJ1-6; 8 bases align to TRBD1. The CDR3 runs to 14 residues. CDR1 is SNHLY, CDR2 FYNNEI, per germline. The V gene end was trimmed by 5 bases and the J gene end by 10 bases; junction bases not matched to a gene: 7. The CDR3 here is CASSFRGLGSPLHF. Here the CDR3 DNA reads TGTGCCAGCAGTTTCAGGGGGCTTGGCTCACCCCTCCACTTT.

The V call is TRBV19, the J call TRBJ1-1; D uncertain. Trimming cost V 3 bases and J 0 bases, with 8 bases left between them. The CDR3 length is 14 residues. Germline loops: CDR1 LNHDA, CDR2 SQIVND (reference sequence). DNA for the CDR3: TGTGCCAGTAGTATTGGCGGAGTGAACACTGAAGCTTTCTTT. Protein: CASSIGGVNTEAFF.

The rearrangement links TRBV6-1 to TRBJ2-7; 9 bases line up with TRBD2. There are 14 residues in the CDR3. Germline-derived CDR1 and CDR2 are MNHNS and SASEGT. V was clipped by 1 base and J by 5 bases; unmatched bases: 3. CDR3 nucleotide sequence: TGTGCCAGCAGTGAAGGATCTAGCGGGGACGAGCAGTACTTC. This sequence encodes CASSEGSSGDEQYF.

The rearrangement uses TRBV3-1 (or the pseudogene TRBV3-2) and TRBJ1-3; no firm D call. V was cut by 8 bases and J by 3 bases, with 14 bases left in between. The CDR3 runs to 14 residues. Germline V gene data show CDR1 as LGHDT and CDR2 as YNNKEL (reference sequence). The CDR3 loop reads CASEGQPRGNTIYF. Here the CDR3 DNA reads TGTGCCAGCGAGGGTCAACCCCGTGGAAACACCATATATTTT.

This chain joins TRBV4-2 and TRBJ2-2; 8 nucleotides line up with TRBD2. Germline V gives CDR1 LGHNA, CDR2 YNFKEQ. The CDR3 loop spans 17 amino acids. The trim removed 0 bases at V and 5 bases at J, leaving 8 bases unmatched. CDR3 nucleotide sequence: TGTGCCAGCAGCCAAGAAGGGAGCGGGAGTGGAACCGGGGAGCTGTTTTTT. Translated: CASSQEGSGSGTGELFF.

The CDR3 coding sequence is TGTGCCATCAGGGGGGGGCCGGGACGCACAGATACGCAGTATTTT. Protein sequence: CAIRGGPGRTDTQYF. The chain recombines TRBV10-3 with TRBJ2-3, with D perhaps matching TRBD2 (7 bases). V was pared by 6 bases and J by 1 base, with 14 bases between. There are 15 residues in the CDR3. The V gene's germline CDR1 is ENHRY and CDR2 SYGVKD.

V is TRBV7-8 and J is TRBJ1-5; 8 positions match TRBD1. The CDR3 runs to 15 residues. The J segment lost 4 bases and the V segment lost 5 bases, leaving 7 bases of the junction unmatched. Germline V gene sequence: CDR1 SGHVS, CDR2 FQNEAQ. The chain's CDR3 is CASSSTGTGNQPQHF. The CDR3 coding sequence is TGTGCCAGCAGCAGTACCGGGACAGGAAATCAGCCCCAGCATTTT.

CDR3 sequence: CAISESMGGRSHINEQFF. The CDR3 DNA reads TGTGCCATCAGTGAGTCGATGGGCGGGAGGAGTCACATCAATGAGCAGTTCTTC. The V gene is TRBV10-3, the J gene TRBJ2-1, with 8 bases matching TRBD2. The germline V gene has CDR1 ENHRY and CDR2 SYGVKD. This CDR3 spans 18 amino acids. With V trimmed by 0 bases and J by 6 bases, 13 bases remained unmatched.